This T cell receptor (beta chain) was sequenced during a study of blood T cell repertoires in COVID-19. Looking at the study overall: Nucleic acid was either cDNA or gDNA, and it came from T cells, B-cell-depleted T cells, or PBMCs.

Original processing methods: Estimation of nucleated cell counts was performed using reference gene primer amplification. This table comes from immunoSEQ multiplex PCR, and its TCRdb copy is limited to in-frame clones, with some not included. The DNA was the basis for D and trimming; V, J and clone size are from that table. The sample records around 280,000 clones, around 90% being singletons. This CDR3 has 16 residues. The germline V gene has CDR1 LNHDA and CDR2 SQIVND (reference sequence). With 1 base removed from V and 5 bases from J, the gap between germline ends came to 15 bases. The V call is TRBV19, the J call TRBJ2-1; the D gene is possibly TRBD1 (5 bases). The receptor was derived from a woman younger than 30 with acute COVID-19. Material for sequencing was PBMCs or T cells enriched from blood (not recorded which). The CDR3 nucleotides read TGTGCCAGTAGTATAGTGGAAGGGGTTCCCGACAATGAGCAGTTCTTC. This translates into CASSIVEGVPDNEQFF.